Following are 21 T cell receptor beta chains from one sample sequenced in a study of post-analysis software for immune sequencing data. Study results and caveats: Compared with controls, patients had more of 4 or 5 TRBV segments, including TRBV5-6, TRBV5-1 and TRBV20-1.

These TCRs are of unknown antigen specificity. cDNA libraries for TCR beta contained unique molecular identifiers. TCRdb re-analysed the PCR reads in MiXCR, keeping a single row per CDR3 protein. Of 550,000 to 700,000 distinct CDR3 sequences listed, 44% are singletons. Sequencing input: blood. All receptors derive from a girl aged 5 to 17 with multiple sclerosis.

The CDR3 bases are TGTGCCAGCAGTTACGTAACGGGACAGCCCAAAGAGACCCAGTACTTC. This gives the protein CASSYVTGQPKETQYF. The rearrangement uses TRBV6-5 and TRBJ2-5, with 7 bases fitting TRBD1. CDR3 size: 16 residues. Germline CDR1 and CDR2: MNHEY and SVGAGI. V trimming: 2 bases; J trimming: 3 bases; junction bases outside the gene matches: 9.

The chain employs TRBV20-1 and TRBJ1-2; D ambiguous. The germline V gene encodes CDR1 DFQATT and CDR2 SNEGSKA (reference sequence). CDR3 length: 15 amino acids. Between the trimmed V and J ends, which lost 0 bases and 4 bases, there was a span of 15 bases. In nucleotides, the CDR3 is TGCAGTGCTAGAGATAGTAACCTGAGATCCTATGGCTACACCTTC. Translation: CSARDSNLRSYGYTF.

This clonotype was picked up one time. For the CDR3, the DNA is TGTGCCAGCAGTCCCAGGGCAGGGACGGGTGAAAAACTGTTTTTT. It codes for CASSPRAGTGEKLFF. The chain links TRBV28 to TRBJ1-4; a weak D match, TRBD1 (5 bases). CDR3 length equals 15 residues. The germline gives CDR1 MDHEN, CDR2 SYDVKM. V lost 5 bases, J lost 7 bases, and 17 bases lay in between.

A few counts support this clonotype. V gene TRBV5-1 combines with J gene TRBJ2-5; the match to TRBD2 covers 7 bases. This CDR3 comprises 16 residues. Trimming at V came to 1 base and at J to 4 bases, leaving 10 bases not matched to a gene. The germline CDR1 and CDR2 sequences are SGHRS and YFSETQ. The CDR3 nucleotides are TGCGCCAGCAGCTTGTCCCCGGGGGGAGCTCGAGAGACCCAGTACTTC. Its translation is CASSLSPGGARETQYF. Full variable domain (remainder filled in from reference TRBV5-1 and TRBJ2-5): KAGVTQTPRYLIKTRGQQVTLSCSPISGHRSVSWYQQTPGQGLQFLFEYFSETQRNKGNFPGRFSGRQFSNSRSEMNVSTLELGDSALYLCASSLSPGGARETQYFGPGTRLLVL.

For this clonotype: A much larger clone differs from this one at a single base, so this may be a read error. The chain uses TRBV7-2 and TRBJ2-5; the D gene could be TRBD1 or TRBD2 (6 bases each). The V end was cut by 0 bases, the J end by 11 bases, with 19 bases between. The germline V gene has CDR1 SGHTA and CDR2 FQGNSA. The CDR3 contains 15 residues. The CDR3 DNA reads TGTGCCAGCAGCTTAGCGCGGGGACATAAACAGGCGCAGTACTTC. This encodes CASSLARGHKQAQYF.

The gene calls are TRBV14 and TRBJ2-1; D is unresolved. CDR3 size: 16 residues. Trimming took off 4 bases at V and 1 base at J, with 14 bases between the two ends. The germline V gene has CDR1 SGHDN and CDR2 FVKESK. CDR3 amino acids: CASSLEVGPSYNEQFF. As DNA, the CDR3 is TGTGCCAGCAGCCTAGAGGTGGGCCCGTCCTACAATGAGCAGTTCTTC.

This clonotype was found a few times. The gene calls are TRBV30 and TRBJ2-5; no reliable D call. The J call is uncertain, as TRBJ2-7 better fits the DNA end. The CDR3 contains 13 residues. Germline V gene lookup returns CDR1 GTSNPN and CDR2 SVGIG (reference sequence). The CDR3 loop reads CAWSIRWGSEQYF. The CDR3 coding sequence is TGTGCCTGGAGTATACGTTGGGGAAGCGAGCAGTACTTC.

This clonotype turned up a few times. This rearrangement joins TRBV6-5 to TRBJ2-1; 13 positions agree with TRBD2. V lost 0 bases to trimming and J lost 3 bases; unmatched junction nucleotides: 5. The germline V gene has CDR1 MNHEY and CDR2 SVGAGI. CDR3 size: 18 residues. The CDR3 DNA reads TGTGCCAGCAGTTACTCGGGACTAGCGGGGTCAGGCTACAATGAGCAGTTCTTC. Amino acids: CASSYSGLAGSGYNEQFF.

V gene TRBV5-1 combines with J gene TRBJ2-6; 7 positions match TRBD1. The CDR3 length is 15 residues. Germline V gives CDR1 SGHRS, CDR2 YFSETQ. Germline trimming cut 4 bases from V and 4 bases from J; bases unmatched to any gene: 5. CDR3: CASSPDRVGANVLTF. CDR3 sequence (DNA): TGCGCCAGCAGCCCTGACAGGGTCGGGGCCAACGTCCTGACTTTC.

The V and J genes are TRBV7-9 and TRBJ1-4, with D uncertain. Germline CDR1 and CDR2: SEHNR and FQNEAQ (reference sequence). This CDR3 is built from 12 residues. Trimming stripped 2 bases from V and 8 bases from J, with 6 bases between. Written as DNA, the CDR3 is TGTGCCAGCAGCTTAAACCTAGAAAAACTGTTTTTT. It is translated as CASSLNLEKLFF.

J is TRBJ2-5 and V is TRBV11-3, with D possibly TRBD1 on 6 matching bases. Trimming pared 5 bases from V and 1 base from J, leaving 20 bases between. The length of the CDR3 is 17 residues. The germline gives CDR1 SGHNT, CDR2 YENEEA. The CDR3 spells CASSPPSPTGSQETQYF. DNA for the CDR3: TGTGCCAGCAGCCCCCCTTCGCCGACAGGATCCCAAGAGACCCAGTACTTC.

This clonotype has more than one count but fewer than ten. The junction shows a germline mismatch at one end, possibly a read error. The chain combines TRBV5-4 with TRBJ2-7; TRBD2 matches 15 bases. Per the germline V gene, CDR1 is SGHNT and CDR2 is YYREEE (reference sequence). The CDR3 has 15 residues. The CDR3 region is CAGSTGLAGGYEQYF. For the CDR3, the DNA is TGTGCCGGCAGCACCGGACTAGCGGGAGGGTACGAGCAGTACTTC.

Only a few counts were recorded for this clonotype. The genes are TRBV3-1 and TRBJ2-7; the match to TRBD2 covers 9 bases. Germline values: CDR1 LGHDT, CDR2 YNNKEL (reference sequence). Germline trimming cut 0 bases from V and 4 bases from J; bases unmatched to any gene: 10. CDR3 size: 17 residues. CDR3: CASSQERLAVFPYEQYF. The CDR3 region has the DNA TGTGCCAGCAGCCAAGAGCGACTAGCGGTATTCCCTTACGAGCAGTACTTC.

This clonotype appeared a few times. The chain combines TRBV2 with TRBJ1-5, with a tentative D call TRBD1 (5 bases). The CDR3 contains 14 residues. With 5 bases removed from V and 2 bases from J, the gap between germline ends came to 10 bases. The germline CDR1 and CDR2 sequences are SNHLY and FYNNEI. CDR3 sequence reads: CASSRRGGNQPQHF. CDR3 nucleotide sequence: TGTGCCAGCAGTCGGAGGGGTGGCAATCAGCCCCAGCATTTT.

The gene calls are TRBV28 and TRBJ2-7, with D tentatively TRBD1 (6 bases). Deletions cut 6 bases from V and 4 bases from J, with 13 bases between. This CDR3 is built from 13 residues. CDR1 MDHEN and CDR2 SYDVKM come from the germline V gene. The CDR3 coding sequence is TGTGCCAGCAGGGGGGCGAACGGGTACGAGCAGTACTTC. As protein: CASRGANGYEQYF.

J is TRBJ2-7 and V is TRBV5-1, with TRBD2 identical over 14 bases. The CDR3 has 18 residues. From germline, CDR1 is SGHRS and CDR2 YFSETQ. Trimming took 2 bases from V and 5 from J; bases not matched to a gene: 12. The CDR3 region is CASSFGSGTSGGLNEQYF. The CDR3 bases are TGCGCCAGCAGCTTCGGTTCCGGGACTAGCGGGGGTCTCAACGAGCAGTACTTC.

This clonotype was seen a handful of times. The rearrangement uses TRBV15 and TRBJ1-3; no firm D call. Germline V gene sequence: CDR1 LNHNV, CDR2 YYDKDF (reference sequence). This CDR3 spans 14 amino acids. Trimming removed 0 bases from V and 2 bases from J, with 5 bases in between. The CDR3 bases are TGTGCCACCAGCAGAGAGGCGGCTGGAAACACCATATATTTT. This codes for CATSREAAGNTIYF.

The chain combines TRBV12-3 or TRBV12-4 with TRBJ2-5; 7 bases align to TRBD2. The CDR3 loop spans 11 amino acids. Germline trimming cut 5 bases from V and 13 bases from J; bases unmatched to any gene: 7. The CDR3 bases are TGTGCCAGCAGTCTTAGGACTAGTCTGTACTTC. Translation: CASSLRTSLYF.

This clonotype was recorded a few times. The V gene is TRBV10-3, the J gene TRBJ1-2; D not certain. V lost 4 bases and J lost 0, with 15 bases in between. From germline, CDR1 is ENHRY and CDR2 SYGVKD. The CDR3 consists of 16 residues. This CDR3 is CAISVGASPANYGYTF. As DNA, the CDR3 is TGTGCCATCAGTGTCGGAGCCTCTCCAGCTAACTATGGCTACACCTTC.

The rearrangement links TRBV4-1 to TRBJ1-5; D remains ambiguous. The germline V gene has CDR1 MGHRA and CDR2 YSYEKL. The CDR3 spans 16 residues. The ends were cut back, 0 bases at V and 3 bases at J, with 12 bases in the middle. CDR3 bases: TGCGCCAGCAGCCAAGAAGGGAGACAATACAATCAGCCCCAGCATTTT. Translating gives CASSQEGRQYNQPQHF.

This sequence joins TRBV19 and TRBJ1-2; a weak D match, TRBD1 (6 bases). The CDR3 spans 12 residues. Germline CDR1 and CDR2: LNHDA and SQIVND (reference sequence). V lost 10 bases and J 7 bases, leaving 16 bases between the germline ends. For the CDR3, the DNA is TGTGCCACCCGATGGGGGCCGGGTGGCTACACCTTC. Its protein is CATRWGPGGYTF.